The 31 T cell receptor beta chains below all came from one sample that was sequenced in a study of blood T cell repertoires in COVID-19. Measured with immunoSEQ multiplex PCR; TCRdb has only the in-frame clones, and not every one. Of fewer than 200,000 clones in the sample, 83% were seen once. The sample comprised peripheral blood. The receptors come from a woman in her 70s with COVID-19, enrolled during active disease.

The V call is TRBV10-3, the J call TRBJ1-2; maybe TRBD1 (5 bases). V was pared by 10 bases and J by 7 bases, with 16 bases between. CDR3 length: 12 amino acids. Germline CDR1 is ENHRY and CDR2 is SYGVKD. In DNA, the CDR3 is TGTGCCACCTCGGGGGGTCCGGGTGGCTACACCTTC. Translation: CATSGGPGGYTF.

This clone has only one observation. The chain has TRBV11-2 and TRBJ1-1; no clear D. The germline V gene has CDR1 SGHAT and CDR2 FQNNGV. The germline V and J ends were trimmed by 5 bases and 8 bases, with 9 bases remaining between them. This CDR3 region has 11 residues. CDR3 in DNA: TGTGCCAGCAGCGCACTCCTGGAAGCTTTCTTT. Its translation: CASSALLEAFF.

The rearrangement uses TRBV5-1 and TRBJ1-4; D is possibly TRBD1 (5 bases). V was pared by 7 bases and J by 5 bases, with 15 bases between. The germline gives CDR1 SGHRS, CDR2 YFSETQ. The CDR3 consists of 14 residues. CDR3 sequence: CASGWGLGNEKLFF. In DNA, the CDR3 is TGCGCCAGCGGCTGGGGCCTAGGGAATGAAAAACTGTTTTTT.

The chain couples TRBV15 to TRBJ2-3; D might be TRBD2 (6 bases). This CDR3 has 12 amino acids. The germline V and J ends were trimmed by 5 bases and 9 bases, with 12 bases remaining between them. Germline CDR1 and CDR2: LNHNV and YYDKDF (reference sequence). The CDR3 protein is CATSARLGTQYF. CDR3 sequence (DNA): TGTGCCACCAGCGCCAGACTAGGGACGCAGTATTTT.

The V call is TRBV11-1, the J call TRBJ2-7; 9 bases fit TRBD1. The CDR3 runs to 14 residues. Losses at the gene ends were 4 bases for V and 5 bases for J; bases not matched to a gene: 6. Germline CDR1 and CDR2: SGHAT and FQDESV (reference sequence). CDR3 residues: CASSSDRGFDEQYF. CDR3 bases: TGTGCCAGCAGCTCTGACAGGGGGTTCGACGAGCAGTACTTC.

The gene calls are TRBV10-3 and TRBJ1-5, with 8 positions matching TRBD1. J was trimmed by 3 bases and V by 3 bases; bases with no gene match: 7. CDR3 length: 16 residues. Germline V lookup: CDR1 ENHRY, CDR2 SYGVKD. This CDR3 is CAISDKDRAHNQPQHF. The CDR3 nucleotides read TGTGCCATCAGTGACAAGGACAGGGCTCACAATCAGCCCCAGCATTTT.

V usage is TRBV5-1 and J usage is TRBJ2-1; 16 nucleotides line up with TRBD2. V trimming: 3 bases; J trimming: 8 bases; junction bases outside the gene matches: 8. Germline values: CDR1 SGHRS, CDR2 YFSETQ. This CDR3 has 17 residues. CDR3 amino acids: CASSWGLAGGPFDEQFF. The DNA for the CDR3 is TGCGCCAGCAGCTGGGGACTAGCGGGAGGGCCATTTGATGAGCAGTTCTTC.

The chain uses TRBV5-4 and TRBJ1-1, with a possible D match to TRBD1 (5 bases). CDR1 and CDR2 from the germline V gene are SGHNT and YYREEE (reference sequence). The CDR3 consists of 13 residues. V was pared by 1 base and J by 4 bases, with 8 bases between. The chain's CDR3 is CASSLLGGTEAFF. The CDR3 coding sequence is TGTGCCAGCAGCTTGCTCGGGGGCACTGAAGCTTTCTTT.

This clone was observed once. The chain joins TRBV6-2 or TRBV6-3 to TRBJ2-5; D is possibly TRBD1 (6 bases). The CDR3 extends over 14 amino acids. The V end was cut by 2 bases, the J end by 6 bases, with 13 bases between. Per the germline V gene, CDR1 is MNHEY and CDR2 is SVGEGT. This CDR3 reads CASSYNRDRKTQYF. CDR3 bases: TGTGCCAGCAGTTACAACAGGGATCGAAAGACCCAGTACTTC.

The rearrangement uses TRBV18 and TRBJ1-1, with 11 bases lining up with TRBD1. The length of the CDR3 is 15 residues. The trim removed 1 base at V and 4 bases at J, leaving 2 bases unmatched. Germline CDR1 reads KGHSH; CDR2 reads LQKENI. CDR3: CASSPLGTGGTEAFF. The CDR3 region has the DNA TGTGCCAGCTCACCACTAGGGACAGGGGGCACTGAAGCTTTCTTT.

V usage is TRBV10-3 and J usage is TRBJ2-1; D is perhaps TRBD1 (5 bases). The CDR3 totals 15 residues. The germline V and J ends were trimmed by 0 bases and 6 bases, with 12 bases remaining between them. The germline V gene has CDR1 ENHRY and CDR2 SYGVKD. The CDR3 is CAISESRQGFNEQFF. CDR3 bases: TGTGCCATCAGTGAGTCGAGGCAGGGTTTCAATGAGCAGTTCTTC.

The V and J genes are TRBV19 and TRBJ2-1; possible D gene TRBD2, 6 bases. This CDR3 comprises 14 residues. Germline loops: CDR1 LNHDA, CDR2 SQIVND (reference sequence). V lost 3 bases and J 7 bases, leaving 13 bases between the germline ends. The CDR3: CASSISGLGNEQFF. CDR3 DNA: TGTGCCAGTAGTATTTCGGGACTGGGAAATGAGCAGTTCTTC.

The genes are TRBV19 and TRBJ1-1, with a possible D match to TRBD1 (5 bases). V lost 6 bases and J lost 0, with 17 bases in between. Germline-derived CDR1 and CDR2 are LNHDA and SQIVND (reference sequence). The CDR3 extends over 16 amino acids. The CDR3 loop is CASRGSPGLMNTEAFF. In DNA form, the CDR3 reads TGTGCCAGTAGAGGATCCCCAGGGCTCATGAACACTGAAGCTTTCTTT.

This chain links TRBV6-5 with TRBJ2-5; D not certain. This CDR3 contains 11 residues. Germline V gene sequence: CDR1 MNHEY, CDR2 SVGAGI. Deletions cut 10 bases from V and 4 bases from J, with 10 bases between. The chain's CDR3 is CATLRGETQYF. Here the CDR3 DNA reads TGTGCCACTCTACGCGGAGAGACCCAGTACTTC.

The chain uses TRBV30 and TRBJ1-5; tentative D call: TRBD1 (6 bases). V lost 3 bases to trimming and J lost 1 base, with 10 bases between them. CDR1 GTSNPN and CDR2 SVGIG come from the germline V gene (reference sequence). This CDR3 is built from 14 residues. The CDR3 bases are TGTGCCTGGAGGCGTGGGGGCAGCAATCAGCCCCAGCATTTT. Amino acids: CAWRRGGSNQPQHF.

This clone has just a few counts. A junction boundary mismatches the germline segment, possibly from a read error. CDR3 nucleotide sequence: TGTGCCAGCAGCAGGTATGACTCCAACAATGAGCAGTTCTTC. Its protein product is CASSRYDSNNEQFF. The V call is TRBV11-2, the J call TRBJ2-1, with D unclear. CDR1 and CDR2 (germline): SGHAT, FQNNGV. There are 14 residues in the CDR3.

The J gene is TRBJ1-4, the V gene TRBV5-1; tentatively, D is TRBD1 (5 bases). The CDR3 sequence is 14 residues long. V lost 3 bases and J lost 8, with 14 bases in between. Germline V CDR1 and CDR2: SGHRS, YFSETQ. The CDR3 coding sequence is TGCGCCAGCAGCTATGGACATCAGCGAGAAAAACTGTTTTTT. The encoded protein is CASSYGHQREKLFF.

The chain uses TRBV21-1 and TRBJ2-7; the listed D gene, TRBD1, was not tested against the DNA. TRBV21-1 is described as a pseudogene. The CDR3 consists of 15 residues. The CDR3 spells CASRKDRGIAYEQYF. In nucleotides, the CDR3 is TGTGCCAGCAGGAAGGACAGGGGAATTGCCTACGAGCAGTACTTC.

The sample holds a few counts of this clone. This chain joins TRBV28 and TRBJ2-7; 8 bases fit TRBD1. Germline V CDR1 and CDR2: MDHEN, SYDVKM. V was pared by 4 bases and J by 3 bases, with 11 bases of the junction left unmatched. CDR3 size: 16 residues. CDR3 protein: CASSSTGTGQNYEQYF. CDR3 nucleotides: TGTGCCAGCAGTTCCACCGGGACAGGACAGAACTACGAGCAGTACTTC.

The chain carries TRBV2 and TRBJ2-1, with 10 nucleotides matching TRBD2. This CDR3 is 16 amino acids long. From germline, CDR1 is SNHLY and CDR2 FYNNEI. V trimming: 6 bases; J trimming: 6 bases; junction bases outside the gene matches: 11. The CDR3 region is CASRSTSGNRGNEQFF. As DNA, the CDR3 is TGTGCCAGCAGATCAACTAGCGGGAATAGGGGCAATGAGCAGTTCTTC. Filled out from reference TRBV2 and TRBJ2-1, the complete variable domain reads EPEVTQTPSHQVTQMGQEVILRCVPISNHLYFYWYRQILGQKVEFLVSFYNNEISEKSEIFDDQFSVERPDGSNFTLKIRSTKLEDSAMYFCASRSTSGNRGNEQFFGPGTRLTVL.

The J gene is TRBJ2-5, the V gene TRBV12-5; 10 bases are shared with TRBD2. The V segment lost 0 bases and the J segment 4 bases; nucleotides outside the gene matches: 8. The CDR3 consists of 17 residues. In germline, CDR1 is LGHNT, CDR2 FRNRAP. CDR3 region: CASGLVLAGSGPETQYF. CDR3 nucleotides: TGTGCTAGTGGTTTGGTACTAGCGGGATCGGGGCCAGAGACCCAGTACTTC.

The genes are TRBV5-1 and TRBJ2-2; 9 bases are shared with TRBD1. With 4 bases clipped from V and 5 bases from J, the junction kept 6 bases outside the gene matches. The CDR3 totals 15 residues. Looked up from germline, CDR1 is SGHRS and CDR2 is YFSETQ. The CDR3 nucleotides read TGCGCCAGCAGCCTACCGGGACAGGGTACCGGGGAGCTGTTTTTT. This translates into CASSLPGQGTGELFF.

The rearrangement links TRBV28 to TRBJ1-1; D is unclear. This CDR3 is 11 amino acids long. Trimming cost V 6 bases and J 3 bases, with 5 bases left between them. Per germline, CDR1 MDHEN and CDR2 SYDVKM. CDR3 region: CASRGHTEAFF. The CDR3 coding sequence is TGTGCCAGCAGGGGCCACACTGAAGCTTTCTTT.

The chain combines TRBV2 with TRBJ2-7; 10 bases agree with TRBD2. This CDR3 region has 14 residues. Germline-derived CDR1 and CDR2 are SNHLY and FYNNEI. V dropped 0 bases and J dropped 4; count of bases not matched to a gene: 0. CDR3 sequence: CASSEASGRYEQYF. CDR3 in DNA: TGTGCCAGCAGTGAAGCTAGCGGGAGGTACGAGCAGTACTTC.

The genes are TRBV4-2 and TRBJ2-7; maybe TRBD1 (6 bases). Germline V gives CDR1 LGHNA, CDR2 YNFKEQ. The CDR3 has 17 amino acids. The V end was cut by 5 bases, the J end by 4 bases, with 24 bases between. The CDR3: CASSDVWGAGATYEQYF. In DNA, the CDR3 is TGTGCCAGCAGCGACGTTTGGGGCGCAGGGGCTACTTACGAGCAGTACTTC.

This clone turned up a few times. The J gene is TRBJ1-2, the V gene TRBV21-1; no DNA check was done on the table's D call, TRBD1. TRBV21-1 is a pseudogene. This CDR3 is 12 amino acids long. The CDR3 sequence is CASNMIRGGYTF. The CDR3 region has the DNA TGTGCCAGCAACATGATAAGGGGTGGCTACACCTTC.

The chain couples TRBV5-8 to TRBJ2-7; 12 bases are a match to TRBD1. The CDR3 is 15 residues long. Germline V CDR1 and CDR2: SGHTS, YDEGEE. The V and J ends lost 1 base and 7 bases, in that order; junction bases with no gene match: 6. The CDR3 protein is CASSLPGQGAFEQYF. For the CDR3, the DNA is TGTGCCAGCAGCTTGCCGGGACAGGGGGCTTTTGAGCAGTACTTC.

CDR3 amino acids: CASSLVIGGETQYF. Here the CDR3 DNA reads TGTGCCAGCAGCTTAGTGATAGGCGGAGAGACCCAGTACTTC. V gene TRBV11-2 combines with J gene TRBJ2-5; D ambiguous. The CDR3 spans 14 residues. Germline CDR1 is SGHAT and CDR2 is FQNNGV. Trimming took off 1 base at V and 4 bases at J, with 10 bases between the two ends.

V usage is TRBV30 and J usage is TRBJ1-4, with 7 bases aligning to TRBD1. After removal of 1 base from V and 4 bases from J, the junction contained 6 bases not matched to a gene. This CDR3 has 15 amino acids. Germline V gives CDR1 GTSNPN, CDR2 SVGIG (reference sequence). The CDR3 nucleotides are TGTGCCTGGAGTGGCCGGGACAGCTTTAATGAAAAACTGTTTTTT. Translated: CAWSGRDSFNEKLFF.

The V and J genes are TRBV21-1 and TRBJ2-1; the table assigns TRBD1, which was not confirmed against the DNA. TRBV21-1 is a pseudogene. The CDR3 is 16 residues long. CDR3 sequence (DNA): TGTGCCAGCAGCCCGCCGACAGGGAAGCTCCGCAATGAGCAGTTCTTC. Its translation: CASSPPTGKLRNEQFF.

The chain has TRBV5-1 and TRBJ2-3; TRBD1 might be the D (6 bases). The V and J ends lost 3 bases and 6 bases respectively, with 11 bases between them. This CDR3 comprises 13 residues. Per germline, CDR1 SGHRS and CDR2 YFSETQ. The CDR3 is CASSWTAADTQYF. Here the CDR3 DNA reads TGCGCCAGCAGCTGGACAGCCGCCGATACGCAGTATTTT. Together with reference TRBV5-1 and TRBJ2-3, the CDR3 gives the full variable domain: KAGVTQTPRYLIKTRGQQVTLSCSPISGHRSVSWYQQTPGQGLQFLFEYFSETQRNKGNFPGRFSGRQFSNSRSEMNVSTLELGDSALYLCASSWTAADTQYFGPGTRLTVL.